The clone carrying this TCR beta chain was observed a handful of times. The data derive from a study of early T cells in non-severe SARS-CoV-2 infection. Tagging with unique molecular identifiers was applied to individual cDNA molecules. Each CDR3 protein is one row after TCRdb ran MiXCR on the 5' RACE reads. The sample records tens of thousands of distinct CDR3 sequences, under 7.5% being singletons. Sample: whole blood, taken at baseline. This TCR was sampled from an adult who was a healthcare worker with PCR-confirmed SARS-CoV-2 infection or an uninfected control (not recorded which).

CDR3 DNA sequence: TGTGCCAGCAGTCAGACGATGAGGACAGAACTCTATGGCTACACCTTC. Amino acid sequence: CASSQTMRTELYGYTF. V gene TRBV6-1 combines with J gene TRBJ1-2; perhaps TRBD1 as D (6 bases). CDR3 length: 16 residues. Trimming left V 5 bases short and J 4 bases short, with 20 bases between. Germline V lookup: CDR1 MNHNS, CDR2 SASEGT.